This TCR beta chain comes out of a study of control samples from healthy donors and cancer patients. Generated by immunoSEQ multiplex PCR, the TCRdb table keeps only in-frame clones and is missing some. The data show roughly 100,000 clones, with around four fifths seen just once and around 13% held by the top ten. The CDR3 is made up of 15 amino acids. The germline gives CDR1 MNHEY, CDR2 SMNVEV (reference sequence). Trimming removed 6 bases from V and 6 bases from J; junction bases left unmatched: 6. The material sequenced was blood. V usage is TRBV27 and J usage is TRBJ1-6, with 9 bases matching TRBD1. The TCR originated in a woman aged 50 to 65 in good health. The CDR3 reads CASRPGTGTNSPLHF. DNA for the CDR3: TGTGCCAGCAGGCCCGGGACAGGGACTAATTCACCCCTCCACTTT.